One and the same sample provided the 22 T cell receptor beta chains below, sequenced in a study of blood T cell repertoires in COVID-19. The data were produced by immunoSEQ multiplex PCR, yet TCRdb's version contains in-frame clones alone and is incomplete. Of roughly 70,000 clones in the sample, roughly four fifths were seen once. The sample taken for sequencing was peripheral blood. The receptors stem from a man aged 55 to 70 with COVID-19, enrolled during active disease.

The J gene is TRBJ2-1, the V gene TRBV18; 8 bases match TRBD2. The V segment lost 0 bases and the J segment 5 bases; nucleotides outside the gene matches: 0. This CDR3 region has 14 residues. In germline, CDR1 is KGHSH, CDR2 LQKENI. The CDR3 nucleotides are TGTGCCAGCTCACCACCTAGCGGGAACAATGAGCAGTTCTTC. Residues: CASSPPSGNNEQFF. Looking up the rest from reference TRBV18 and TRBJ2-1 gives the full variable domain: NAGVMQNPRHLVRRRGQEARLRCSPMKGHSHVYWYRQLPEEGLKFMVYLQKENIIDESGMPKERFSAEFPKEGPSILRIQQVVRGDSAAYFCASSPPSGNNEQFFGPGTRLTVL.

V gene TRBV10-1 combines with J gene TRBJ2-1; TRBD2 is a possible D gene (6 bases). CDR1 and CDR2 (germline): WNHNN, SYGVQD (reference sequence). V lost 8 bases to trimming and J lost 4 bases, with 12 bases between them. This CDR3 contains 13 residues. This CDR3 reads CASGDSQYNEQFF. In DNA, the CDR3 is TGCGCCAGCGGGGACTCCCAATACAATGAGCAGTTCTTC.

The chain joins TRBV9 to TRBJ2-3; D call uncertain. Trimming pared 1 base from V and 0 bases from J, leaving 6 bases between. The CDR3 has 14 amino acids. In germline, CDR1 is SGDLS, CDR2 YYNGEE. CDR3: CASSVRSSTDTQYF. CDR3 bases: TGTGCCAGCAGCGTAAGGAGTAGCACAGATACGCAGTATTTT.

This chain joins TRBV30 and TRBJ1-4, with a possible D match to TRBD1 (5 bases). Germline CDR1 GTSNPN, CDR2 SVGIG (reference sequence). There are 15 residues in the CDR3. Trimming removed 4 bases from V and 5 bases from J, with 17 bases in between. The CDR3 is CAWTPKTAYNEKLFF. The CDR3 DNA sequence: TGTGCCTGGACTCCCAAGACAGCCTACAATGAAAAACTGTTTTTT. Based on the CDR3 plus reference TRBV30 and TRBJ1-4, the full variable domain is SQTIHQWPATLVQPVGSPLSLECTVEGTSNPNLYWYRQAAGRGLQLLFYSVGIGQISSEVPQNLSASRPQDRQFILSSKKLLLSDSGFYLCAWTPKTAYNEKLFFGSGTQLSVL.

The chain links TRBV10-2 to TRBJ2-7, with D tentatively TRBD1 (5 bases). Germline CDR1 WSHSY, CDR2 SAAADI. V lost 9 bases to trimming and J lost 1 base, with 13 bases between them. This CDR3 has 13 residues. Here the CDR3 reads CASRLGASYEQYF. The CDR3 nucleotides are TGCGCCAGTAGACTTGGGGCTTCCTACGAGCAGTACTTC.

The V gene is TRBV29-1, the J gene TRBJ2-3, with 9 bases matching TRBD1. The CDR3 runs to 16 residues. Looked up from germline, CDR1 is SQVTM and CDR2 is ANQGSEA. V was pared by 7 bases and J by 6 bases, with 17 bases of the junction left unmatched. The CDR3 region is CSAGRQGGSPTDTQYF. CDR3 in DNA: TGCAGCGCGGGCCGACAGGGGGGCAGCCCTACGGATACGCAGTATTTT.

This clone showed up just once. The rearrangement links TRBV7-2 to TRBJ1-2; D remains ambiguous. The CDR3 has 13 amino acids. In germline, CDR1 is SGHTA, CDR2 FQGNSA. V was clipped by 3 bases and J by 3 bases, with 8 bases between them. As DNA, the CDR3 is TGTGCCAGCAGCTTTGAGGGCGACTATGGCTACACCTTC. As protein: CASSFEGDYGYTF.

This sequence joins TRBV11-3 and TRBJ2-7; D is possibly TRBD1 (6 bases). The CDR3 totals 13 residues. Trimming left V 4 bases short and J 3 bases short, with 10 bases between. Germline lookup yields CDR1 SGHNT and CDR2 YENEEA. CDR3 nucleotide sequence: TGTGCCAGCAGCTCAATGACAGGCTACGAGCAGTACTTC. It encodes CASSSMTGYEQYF. Supplemented by reference TRBV11-3 and TRBJ2-7, the full variable domain reads EAGVVQSPRYKIIEKKQPVAFWCNPISGHNTLYWYLQNLGQGPELLIRYENEEAVDDSQLPKDRFSAERLKGVDSTLKIQPAELGDSAVYLCASSSMTGYEQYFGPGTRLTVT.

The rearrangement joins TRBV6-5 to TRBJ2-7; D is uncertain. V was clipped by 5 bases and J by 5 bases, with 10 bases between them. The germline V gene has CDR1 MNHEY and CDR2 SVGAGI. The CDR3 is 12 amino acids. Written as DNA, the CDR3 is TGTGCCAGCAGTCGCCACAGAGACGAGCAGTACTTC. This codes for CASSRHRDEQYF.

The V and J genes are TRBV6-6 and TRBJ1-2; no definite D call. Trimming removed 3 bases from V and 5 bases from J, with 13 bases in between. This CDR3 spans 14 amino acids. The germline CDR1 and CDR2 sequences are MNHNY and SVGAGI (reference sequence). CDR3 region: CASSYSGMGYGYTF. CDR3 nucleotide sequence: TGTGCCAGCAGTTATTCGGGAATGGGATATGGCTACACCTTC.

The chain uses TRBV11-3 and TRBJ2-1, with D unclear. The CDR3 length is 13 residues. Per germline, CDR1 SGHNT and CDR2 YENEEA. Trimming removed 7 bases at V and 0 bases at J, with 7 bases between. The CDR3 here is CASKVSSYNEQFF. CDR3 nucleotides: TGTGCCAGCAAAGTTAGCTCCTACAATGAGCAGTTCTTC.

The chain joins TRBV11-2 to TRBJ2-3; TRBD1 is a possible D gene (5 bases). With 3 bases removed from V and 5 bases from J, the gap between germline ends came to 21 bases. CDR1 is SGHAT, CDR2 FQNNGV, per germline. The CDR3 covers 17 residues. The CDR3 reads CASSFLYGQGGIDTQYF. DNA for the CDR3: TGTGCCAGCAGCTTCCTATACGGGCAGGGTGGTATAGATACGCAGTATTTT.

The chain carries TRBV2 and TRBJ2-1; a possible D gene is TRBD2 (5 bases). The ends were cut back, 5 bases at V and 14 bases at J, with 19 bases in the middle. The germline CDR1 and CDR2 sequences are SNHLY and FYNNEI. CDR3 length equals 13 residues. The CDR3 DNA reads TGTGCCAGCAGTATATTATCGGACGGGGAAGAGTTCTTC. It specifies CASSILSDGEEFF.

This chain connects TRBV6-6 to TRBJ2-7, with TRBD2 identical over 8 bases. This CDR3 has 14 residues. Germline V gene lookup returns CDR1 MNHNY and CDR2 SVGAGI (reference sequence). V was clipped by 6 bases and J by 3 bases; unmatched bases: 7. CDR3: CASSLGLADYEQYF. CDR3 DNA: TGTGCCAGCAGCCTTGGACTAGCTGACTACGAGCAGTACTTC.

The rearrangement uses TRBV6-6 and TRBJ2-2; D not resolved. The CDR3 totals 16 residues. Trimming removed 2 bases at V and 3 bases at J, with 13 bases between. Germline CDR1 MNHNY, CDR2 SVGAGI (reference sequence). CDR3 in DNA: TGTGCCAGCAGTTACCCTAGTTCGATGGACACCGGGGAGCTGTTTTTT. It codes for CASSYPSSMDTGELFF.

The chain links TRBV25-1 to TRBJ2-7, with D possibly TRBD2 on 5 matching bases. Trimming cost V 10 bases and J 0 bases, with 13 bases left between them. From germline, CDR1 is MGHDK and CDR2 SYGVNS. CDR3 length equals 13 residues. This CDR3 is CATLEVDSYEQYF. CDR3 sequence (DNA): TGTGCCACCCTGGAGGTGGACTCCTACGAGCAGTACTTC.

The chain joins TRBV5-1 to TRBJ2-5, with 8 bases identical to TRBD2. The V segment lost 0 bases and the J segment 1 base; nucleotides outside the gene matches: 2. Germline CDR1 is SGHRS and CDR2 is YFSETQ. This CDR3 contains 15 residues. In nucleotides, the CDR3 is TGCGCCAGCAGCTTGGCGGGGGGGCCCCAAGAGACCCAGTACTTC. As protein: CASSLAGGPQETQYF.

J is TRBJ2-2 and V is TRBV18; 9 bases map to TRBD1. The germline CDR1 and CDR2 sequences are KGHSH and LQKENI. V trimming: 4 bases; J trimming: 3 bases; junction bases outside the gene matches: 6. This CDR3 contains 16 residues. The CDR3 bases are TGTGCCAGCTCACTTCGACAGGGGGGCGACACCGGGGAGCTGTTTTTT. Amino acid sequence: CASSLRQGGDTGELFF.

There are a few counts of this clone. The chain uses TRBV5-1 and TRBJ1-1, with 7 bases fitting TRBD1. Germline lookup yields CDR1 SGHRS and CDR2 YFSETQ. CDR3 size: 16 residues. V shed 0 bases, J shed 3 bases, and the junction held 8 bases outside the gene matches. The CDR3 loop reads CASSLAQGRGYTEAFF. The DNA for the CDR3 is TGCGCCAGCAGCTTGGCCCAGGGCAGGGGGTACACTGAAGCTTTCTTT.

Judged by abundance, this clone is medium-sized. The chain is built from TRBV29-1 and TRBJ2-6, with a weak D call TRBD2 (5 bases). V was cut by 6 bases and J by 0 bases, with 12 bases left in between. There are 15 residues in the CDR3. In germline, CDR1 is SQVTM, CDR2 ANQGSEA. The CDR3 region has the DNA TGCAGCGTGGGAGAGGCTGCCTCTGGGGCCAACGTCCTGACTTTC. It is translated as CSVGEAASGANVLTF.

The rearrangement links TRBV21-1 to TRBJ1-6. TRBV21-1 is given as a pseudogene. The CDR3 sequence is 17 residues long. CDR3 loop: CASRGNLATHHNSPLHF. The CDR3 DNA sequence: TGTGCCAGCAGGGGTAACTTAGCTACACATCATAATTCACCCCTCCACTTT.

V and J are TRBV5-1 and TRBJ2-1, with a weak D call TRBD2 (6 bases). Per germline, CDR1 SGHRS and CDR2 YFSETQ. Between the trimmed V and J ends, which lost 4 bases and 9 bases, there was a span of 20 bases. This CDR3 has 15 residues. The CDR3 spells CASSPGGLLGGEQFF. For the CDR3, the DNA is TGCGCCAGCAGCCCTGGAGGCCTTCTGGGGGGTGAGCAGTTCTTC.